These 5 T cell receptor beta chains share one sample of origin, sequenced in a study of blood T cell repertoires in COVID-19. The repertoire was sequenced with immunoSEQ multiplex PCR; TCRdb's copy has only in-frame clones and lacks some. Of about 120,000 clones in the sample, about 78% were seen once. Sample: peripheral blood. These receptors were obtained from a man aged 70-80 years with acute or convalescent COVID-19.

The rearrangement uses TRBV5-1 and TRBJ1-1; TRBD1 might be the D (6 bases). CDR3 size: 13 residues. Trimming removed 0 bases from V and 4 bases from J, with 7 bases in between. CDR1 and CDR2 (germline): SGHRS, YFSETQ. The CDR3 loop reads CASSLEGGTEAFF. In DNA form, the CDR3 reads TGCGCCAGCAGCTTGGAAGGGGGCACTGAAGCTTTCTTT.

The J gene is TRBJ2-5, the V gene TRBV15; TRBD1 aligns across 10 bases. The germline V gene encodes CDR1 LNHNV and CDR2 YYDKDF (reference sequence). Trimming at V came to 5 bases and at J to 4 bases, leaving 13 bases not matched to a gene. The CDR3 extends over 17 amino acids. The CDR3 sequence: CATSQQPGQGFGETQYF. For the CDR3, the DNA is TGTGCCACCAGCCAACAACCGGGACAGGGGTTTGGAGAGACCCAGTACTTC.

In this sample, this clone turned up many times. The CDR3 loop reads CASMATGDPNYGYTF. The CDR3 nucleotides are TGTGCCAGCATGGCGACAGGGGACCCTAACTATGGCTACACCTTC. V gene TRBV19 combines with J gene TRBJ1-2, with 8 bases fitting TRBD1. CDR1 LNHDA and CDR2 SQIVND come from the germline V gene (reference sequence). The CDR3 sequence is 15 residues long. With V trimmed by 9 bases and J by 0 bases, 9 bases remained unmatched.

The chain couples TRBV10-2 to TRBJ1-6; TRBD1 matches 7 bases. The CDR3 is made up of 14 amino acids. The trim removed 4 bases at V and 9 bases at J, leaving 6 bases unmatched. CDR1 and CDR2 from the germline V gene are WSHSY and SAAADI. CDR3 in amino acids: CASSVQQGGSPLHF. The CDR3, as DNA: TGCGCCAGCAGTGTCCAGCAGGGGGGTTCACCCCTCCACTTT.

The chain uses TRBV5-6 and TRBJ1-1; D call uncertain. CDR3 length: 12 amino acids. Germline-derived CDR1 and CDR2 are SGHDT and YYEEEE. The ends were cut back, 2 bases at V and 5 bases at J, with 7 bases in the middle. The CDR3 region is CASSFARTEAFF. The CDR3 nucleotides are TGTGCCAGCAGCTTCGCGCGGACTGAAGCTTTCTTT.